Below, one TCR beta chain is given with its context. Its matching antigen is unknown. This entry belongs to a study of T cell repertoires in cytomegalovirus infection. A single record per CDR3 protein comes from TCRdb applying MiXCR to the reads. Altogether around 900,000 distinct CDR3 sequences are present, approximately 32% being singletons, with the ten largest covering 13%. Trimming took 6 bases from V and 4 from J, leaving 22 bases between them. From germline, CDR1 is LNHDA and CDR2 SQIVND (reference sequence). The CDR3 consists of 17 residues. Sequencing was performed on cultured CD8+ T cells from PBMCs, taken from culture after CMV antigen stimulation. The chain links TRBV19 to TRBJ1-5, with D possibly TRBD1 on 5 matching bases. The TCR sequence derives from a human donor in good health (CMV status not recorded). Some clones in this sample may be carry-over from other donors' samples. The CDR3 region has the DNA TGTGCCAGTAGCGAATATGTATCGGGACTTGAAAATCAGCCCCAGCATTTT. Protein: CASSEYVSGLENQPQHF. The variable domain in full, completed from reference TRBV19 and TRBJ1-5, reads DGGITQSPKYLFRKEGQNVTLSCEQNLNHDAMYWYRQDPGQGLRLIYYSQIVNDFQKGDIAEGYSVSREKKESFPLTVTSAQKNPTAFYLCASSEYVSGLENQPQHFGDGTRLSIL.